Each of the 29 T cell receptor beta chains below was sequenced from the same sample in a study of OX40 agonist ivuxolimab in advanced cancers. Measured with immunoSEQ multiplex PCR; TCRdb has only the in-frame clones, and not every one. The sample lists 60,000 to 90,000 clones; around 88% were seen once. The sample in question was CD4+ or CD8+ T cells sorted from blood, obtained in a trial of the OX40 agonist ivuxolimab. These TCRs come from an adult with an advanced solid tumor such as melanoma, head and neck, liver or kidney cancer.

The rearrangement joins TRBV7-2 to TRBJ1-1, with D unresolved. V lost 1 base and J lost 5, with 11 bases in between. This CDR3 contains 14 residues. Germline V gene sequence: CDR1 SGHTA, CDR2 FQGNSA. CDR3 loop: CASSLGGRDTEAFF. DNA for the CDR3: TGTGCCAGCAGCTTAGGTGGGCGGGATACTGAAGCTTTCTTT.

The CDR3 spells CASGLGQGASFF. The CDR3 bases are TGTGCTAGTGGTCTTGGACAGGGGGCATCTTTCTTT. The V call is TRBV12-5, the J call TRBJ1-1; 11 nucleotides line up with TRBD1. In germline, CDR1 is LGHNT, CDR2 FRNRAP. V shed 5 bases, J shed 12 bases, and the junction held 5 bases outside the gene matches. The CDR3 contains 12 residues. Full variable domain (outside the CDR3, taken from reference TRBV12-5 and TRBJ1-1): DARVTQTPRHKVTEMGQEVTMRCQPILGHNTVFWYRQTMMQGLELLAYFRNRAPLDDSGMPKDRFSAEMPDATLATLKIQPSEPRDSAVYFCASGLGQGASFFGQGTRLTVV.

The chain combines TRBV12-2 with TRBJ1-1; the table assigns TRBD1, which was not confirmed against the DNA. TRBV12-2 is designated a pseudogene. The CDR3 has 16 residues. CDR3 DNA: TGTGCAAGTCGCTTAGATCGGACAGGATCGAACACTGAAGCTTTCTTT. As protein: CASRLDRTGSNTEAFF.

This chain uses TRBV20-1 with TRBJ2-3, with 7 bases fitting TRBD1. Unmatched junction bases numbered 10, after V lost 8 bases and J lost 11 bases. The length of the CDR3 is 11 residues. CDR1 is DFQATT and CDR2 is SNEGSKA in the germline V gene (reference sequence). As DNA, the CDR3 is TGCAGTTACCTCATTAGGGACAGGCAGTATTTT. This encodes CSYLIRDRQYF.

In this sample, this clone turned up a few times. V gene TRBV11-2 combines with J gene TRBJ2-5; 9 nucleotides match TRBD1. The CDR3 consists of 17 residues. Germline V gene lookup returns CDR1 SGHAT and CDR2 FQNNGV. V trimming: 5 bases; J trimming: 4 bases; junction bases outside the gene matches: 14. CDR3 amino acids: CASSQDRGWSSAETQYF. The CDR3 nucleotides read TGTGCCAGCAGCCAGGACAGGGGTTGGTCGAGTGCAGAGACCCAGTACTTC.

This rearrangement joins TRBV11-1 to TRBJ1-2; no firm D call. Germline-derived CDR1 and CDR2 are SGHAT and FQDESV (reference sequence). Trimming left V 1 base short and J 7 bases short, with 10 bases between. The CDR3 length is 13 residues. The DNA for the CDR3 is TGTGCCAGCAGCTTAGGTGCGGGAGGTGGCTACACCTTC. As protein: CASSLGAGGGYTF.

V gene TRBV2 combines with J gene TRBJ2-5; the D gene is possibly TRBD1 (6 bases). This CDR3 has 12 amino acids. V lost 5 bases to trimming and J lost 5 bases, with 9 bases between them. Germline-derived CDR1 and CDR2 are SNHLY and FYNNEI. The CDR3 DNA follows: TGTGCCAGCAGTACTACAGGGGAGACCCAGTACTTC. Translating it yields CASSTTGETQYF.

The chain uses TRBV30 and TRBJ1-1; 9 bases are shared with TRBD1. CDR3 length: 14 residues. Germline CDR1 reads GTSNPN; CDR2 reads SVGIG (reference sequence). With 3 bases clipped from V and 4 bases from J, the junction kept 6 bases outside the gene matches. The CDR3 is CAWSETGGITEAFF. The CDR3 DNA follows: TGTGCCTGGAGCGAAACAGGGGGCATCACTGAAGCTTTCTTT.

The gene calls are TRBV30 and TRBJ1-4; D is uncertain. The CDR3 has 14 amino acids. Trimming shortened V by 0 bases and J by 0 bases, and 5 bases separated the two germline ends. The V gene's germline CDR1 is GTSNPN and CDR2 SVGIG (reference sequence). CDR3 region: CAWSVSSTNEKLFF. The CDR3 DNA sequence: TGTGCCTGGAGTGTGTCTTCAACTAATGAAAAACTGTTTTTT. Full variable domain (rest looked up from reference TRBV30 and TRBJ1-4): SQTIHQWPATLVQPVGSPLSLECTVEGTSNPNLYWYRQAAGRGLQLLFYSVGIGQISSEVPQNLSASRPQDRQFILSSKKLLLSDSGFYLCAWSVSSTNEKLFFGSGTQLSVL.

J is TRBJ1-5 and V is TRBV4-1, with unresolved D. This CDR3 contains 14 residues. Germline V gene lookup returns CDR1 MGHRA and CDR2 YSYEKL. V was clipped by 0 bases and J by 4 bases, with 7 bases between them. CDR3 DNA sequence: TGCGCCAGCAGCCAAGAGGAGGTAAATCAGCCCCAGCATTTT. It codes for CASSQEEVNQPQHF.

The rearrangement uses TRBV6-5 and TRBJ2-7; the D gene could be TRBD1 or TRBD2 (5 bases each). Trimming pared 3 bases from V and 12 bases from J, leaving 18 bases between. CDR1 is MNHEY and CDR2 is SVGAGI in the germline V gene. The CDR3 covers 13 residues. The CDR3 DNA follows: TGTGCCAGCAGTTATCCCGGGACCCGAGTTTGGTACTTC. Translated, it gives CASSYPGTRVWYF.

The chain carries TRBV5-1 and TRBJ2-4; 10 bases map to TRBD2. The germline CDR1 and CDR2 sequences are SGHRS and YFSETQ. CDR3 length: 17 residues. V dropped 4 bases and J dropped 1; count of bases not matched to a gene: 8. CDR3 nucleotide sequence: TGCGCCAGCAGCCCCCGGCCTAGCGGGAGTGCCAAAAACATTCAGTACTTC. It translates to CASSPRPSGSAKNIQYF.

The chain has TRBV7-2 and TRBJ1-4; D unresolved. From germline, CDR1 is SGHTA and CDR2 FQGNSA. CDR3 length equals 12 residues. V dropped 5 bases and J dropped 8 bases, with 9 bases sitting between them. The CDR3 DNA sequence: TGTGCCAGCAGCACGAGGAACGAAAAACTGTTTTTT. This codes for CASSTRNEKLFF.

This chain connects TRBV5-1 to TRBJ2-3, with D possibly TRBD1 on 6 matching bases. Germline V gives CDR1 SGHRS, CDR2 YFSETQ. The V and J ends lost 0 bases and 2 bases respectively, with 10 bases between them. The CDR3 contains 15 residues. The CDR3 DNA reads TGCGCCAGCAGCTTGGAGTTGGGGGCCACAGATACGCAGTATTTT. Protein: CASSLELGATDTQYF.

This clone has just a few counts. The sample has other DNA sequences that encode this CDR3 too. This chain joins TRBV6-5 and TRBJ2-3, with 7 bases lining up with TRBD2. V shed 7 bases, J shed 0 bases, and the junction held 7 bases outside the gene matches. This CDR3 is built from 15 residues. The V gene's germline CDR1 is MNHEY and CDR2 SVGAGI. CDR3 amino acids: CASKRRGDSTDTQYF. The CDR3 DNA reads as TGTGCCAGCAAACGACGGGGGGATAGCACAGATACGCAGTATTTT.

The chain is built from TRBV28 and TRBJ1-3; 8 nucleotides line up with TRBD1. J was trimmed by 9 bases and V by 5 bases; bases with no gene match: 6. Germline lookup yields CDR1 MDHEN and CDR2 SYDVKM. The CDR3 sequence is 13 residues long. The CDR3 coding sequence is TGTGCCAGCAGTACCCAGGGGGCGAGCACCATATATTTT. It codes for CASSTQGASTIYF.

The rearrangement links TRBV30 to TRBJ1-3; D call uncertain. The CDR3 totals 12 residues. Trimming took off 4 bases at V and 4 bases at J, with 8 bases between the two ends. Germline CDR1 is GTSNPN and CDR2 is SVGIG (reference sequence). The CDR3 DNA is TGTGCCTGGACCATACGGGGAAACACCATATATTTT. It yields the protein CAWTIRGNTIYF.

The table lists this clone with a few counts. The chain combines TRBV5-1 with TRBJ2-7; possibly TRBD1 or TRBD2 for D (6 bases each). Trimming took 3 bases from V and 7 from J, leaving 20 bases between them. In germline, CDR1 is SGHRS, CDR2 YFSETQ. This CDR3 has 15 residues. The CDR3 region has the DNA TGCGCCAGCAGCTCGTCTTGGGGGCAGGGAGGTGAGCAGTACTTC. Translated, it gives CASSSSWGQGGEQYF.

J is TRBJ2-7 and V is TRBV5-1, with a weak D call TRBD1 (7 bases). V lost 2 bases and J lost 1, with 13 bases in between. This CDR3 has 15 amino acids. The germline CDR1 and CDR2 sequences are SGHRS and YFSETQ. The DNA of the CDR3 is TGCGCCAGCAGCTTAGGAGGGGGCGCGTCCTACGAGCAGTACTTC. It is translated as CASSLGGGASYEQYF.

This clone was seen only once. V usage is TRBV28 and J usage is TRBJ2-3; D is uncertain. The CDR3 sequence is 13 residues long. V was pared by 4 bases and J by 4 bases, with 9 bases between. Germline V CDR1 and CDR2: MDHEN, SYDVKM. CDR3 nucleotides: TGTGCCAGCAGTTCTCAGGCGGCAGATACGCAGTATTTT. Its translation: CASSSQAADTQYF.

The V call is TRBV11-3, the J call TRBJ2-3; a possible D gene is TRBD1 (6 bases). The V gene lost 1 base and the J gene lost 5 bases, with 22 bases spanning the gap. The length of the CDR3 is 18 residues. The germline CDR1 and CDR2 sequences are SGHNT and YENEEA. The CDR3 bases are TGTGCCAGCAGCTTAGTCAGTTGGGCCGGTGGGGGCGAAGATACGCAGTATTTT. This translates into CASSLVSWAGGGEDTQYF.

V and J are TRBV9 and TRBJ1-3; D may be TRBD1 (6 bases). There are 15 residues in the CDR3. In germline, CDR1 is SGDLS, CDR2 YYNGEE. V was pared by 4 bases and J by 0 bases, with 11 bases between. CDR3 amino acids: CASSLMDSSGNTIYF. The CDR3 DNA reads TGTGCCAGCAGCTTAATGGACAGCTCTGGAAACACCATATATTTT. Variable domain in full (rest from reference TRBV9 and TRBJ1-3): DSGVTQTPKHLITATGQRVTLRCSPRSGDLSVYWYQQSLDQGLQFLIQYYNGEERAKGNILERFSAQQFPDLHSELNLSSLELGDSALYFCASSLMDSSGNTIYFGEGSWLTVV.

The V call is TRBV7-2, the J call TRBJ2-7; D possibly corresponds to TRBD1 (5 bases). The CDR3 sequence is 14 residues long. The germline V gene has CDR1 SGHTA and CDR2 FQGNSA. V was trimmed by 5 bases and J by 0 bases, leaving 11 bases between them. This CDR3 reads CASSGARLSYEQYF. The CDR3 region has the DNA TGTGCCAGCAGCGGGGCCAGGCTCTCCTACGAGCAGTACTTC. The complete variable domain, with remaining parts taken from reference TRBV7-2 and TRBJ2-7, reads GAGVSQSPSNKVTEKGKDVELRCDPISGHTALYWYRQSLGQGLEFLIYFQGNSAPDKSGLPSDRFSAERTGGSVSTLTIQRTQQEDSAVYLCASSGARLSYEQYFGPGTRLTVT.

The chain employs TRBV4-1 and TRBJ2-3, with D tentatively TRBD2 (6 bases). This CDR3 contains 15 residues. Germline CDR1 is MGHRA and CDR2 is YSYEKL. Trimming took 4 bases from V and 1 from J, leaving 12 bases between them. CDR3 coding DNA: TGCGCCAGCAGCCCCCGAGGAGGGCGCACAGATACGCAGTATTTT. It encodes CASSPRGGRTDTQYF.

A few counts support this clone. V is TRBV29-1 and J is TRBJ2-5, with 8 bases matching TRBD1. CDR1 and CDR2 (germline): SQVTM, ANQGSEA. The V and J ends lost 5 bases and 3 bases, in that order; junction bases with no gene match: 5. The length of the CDR3 is 13 residues. CDR3 sequence reads: CSVRTGKKETQYF. CDR3 bases: TGCAGCGTTCGGACAGGGAAGAAAGAGACCCAGTACTTC.

A note on this clone: The junction differs from germline at one of its ends, possibly a read error. J is TRBJ1-2 and V is TRBV2; D unclear. This CDR3 is built from 11 residues. Germline assignment: CDR1 SNHLY and CDR2 FYNNEI. Here the CDR3 reads CASSRERAEVF. In DNA, the CDR3 is TGTGCCAGCAGTCGCGAACGGGCCGAGGTGTTC.

The V and J genes are TRBV4-1 and TRBJ2-4; D is uncertain. From germline, CDR1 is MGHRA and CDR2 YSYEKL. This CDR3 region has 17 residues. V dropped 0 bases and J dropped 1 base, with 13 bases sitting between them. CDR3 coding DNA: TGCGCCAGCAGCCAAGATGATGGGCTATGGGCCAAAAACATTCAGTACTTC. It is translated as CASSQDDGLWAKNIQYF.

This clone came up a few times. This chain's CDR3 is CASTKGWGLSPLHF. The CDR3 DNA sequence: TGTGCCAGCACAAAGGGTTGGGGCCTTTCACCCCTCCACTTT. The rearrangement uses TRBV6-6 and TRBJ1-6, with a tentative D call TRBD1 (5 bases). Per germline, CDR1 MNHNY and CDR2 SVGAGI (reference sequence). The CDR3 spans 14 residues. Trimming took 7 bases from V and 9 from J, leaving 16 bases between them.

This sequence joins TRBV9 and TRBJ2-1; unclear D gene. Trimming removed 3 bases from V and 5 bases from J, with 18 bases in between. Germline V gene lookup returns CDR1 SGDLS and CDR2 YYNGEE. The CDR3 contains 16 residues. CDR3 protein: CASSAYATSSHNEQFF. The CDR3 coding sequence is TGTGCCAGCAGCGCCTACGCGACCTCAAGTCACAATGAGCAGTTCTTC.